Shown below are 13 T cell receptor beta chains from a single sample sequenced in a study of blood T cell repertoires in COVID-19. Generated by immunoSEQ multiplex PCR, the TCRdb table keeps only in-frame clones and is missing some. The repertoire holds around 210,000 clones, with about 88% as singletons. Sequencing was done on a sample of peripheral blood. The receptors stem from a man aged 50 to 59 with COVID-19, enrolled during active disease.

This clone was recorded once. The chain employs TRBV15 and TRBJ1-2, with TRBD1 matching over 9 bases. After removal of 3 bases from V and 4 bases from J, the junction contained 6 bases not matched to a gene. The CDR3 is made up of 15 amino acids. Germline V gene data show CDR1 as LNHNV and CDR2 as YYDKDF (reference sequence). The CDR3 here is CATSRGGQGSYGYTF. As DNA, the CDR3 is TGTGCCACCAGCAGGGGGGGACAGGGAAGCTATGGCTACACCTTC.

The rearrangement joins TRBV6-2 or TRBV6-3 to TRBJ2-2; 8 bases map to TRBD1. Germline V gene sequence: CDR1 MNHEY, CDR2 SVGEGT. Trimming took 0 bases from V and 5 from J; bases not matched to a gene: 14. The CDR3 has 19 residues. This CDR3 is CASSYSRDRPSPWTGELFF. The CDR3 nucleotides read TGTGCCAGCAGTTACTCGAGGGACAGGCCGTCGCCTTGGACCGGGGAGCTGTTTTTT.

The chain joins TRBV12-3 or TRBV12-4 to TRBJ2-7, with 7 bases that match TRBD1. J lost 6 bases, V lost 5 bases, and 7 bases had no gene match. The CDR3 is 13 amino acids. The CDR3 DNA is TGTGCCAGCAGTCCCACGAACAGGGGCGAGCAGTACTTC. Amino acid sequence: CASSPTNRGEQYF.

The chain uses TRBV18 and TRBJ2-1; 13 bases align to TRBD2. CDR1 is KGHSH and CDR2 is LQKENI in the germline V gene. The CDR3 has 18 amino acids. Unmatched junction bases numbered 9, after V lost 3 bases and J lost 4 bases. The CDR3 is CASSPSPSLAGGYNEQFF. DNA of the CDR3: TGTGCCAGCTCACCCTCCCCCTCACTAGCGGGAGGGTACAATGAGCAGTTCTTC.

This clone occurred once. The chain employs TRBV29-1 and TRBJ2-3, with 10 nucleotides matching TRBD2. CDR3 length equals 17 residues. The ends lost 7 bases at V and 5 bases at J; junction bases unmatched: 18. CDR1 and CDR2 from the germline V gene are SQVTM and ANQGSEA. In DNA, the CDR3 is TGCAGCGGTCCTAACCCGGGACTAGCGAACCGGGGAGATACGCAGTATTTT. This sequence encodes CSGPNPGLANRGDTQYF.

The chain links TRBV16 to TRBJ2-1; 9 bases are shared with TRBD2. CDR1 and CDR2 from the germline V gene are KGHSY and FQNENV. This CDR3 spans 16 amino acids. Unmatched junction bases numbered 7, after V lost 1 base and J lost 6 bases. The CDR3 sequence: CASSQFRGRVVNEQFF. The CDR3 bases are TGTGCCAGCAGCCAATTCCGCGGGAGGGTGGTCAATGAGCAGTTCTTC.

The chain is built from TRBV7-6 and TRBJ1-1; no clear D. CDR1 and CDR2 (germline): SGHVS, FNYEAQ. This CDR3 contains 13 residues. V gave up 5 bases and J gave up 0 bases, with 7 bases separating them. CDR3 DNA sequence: TGTGCCAGCAGCGCGGAATTGAACACTGAAGCTTTCTTT. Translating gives CASSAELNTEAFF. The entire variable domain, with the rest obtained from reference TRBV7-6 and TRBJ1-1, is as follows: GAGVSQSPRYKVTKRGQDVALRCDPISGHVSLYWYRQALGQGPEFLTYFNYEAQQDKSGLPNDRFSAERPEGSISTLTIQRTEQRDSAMYRCASSAELNTEAFFGQGTRLTVV.

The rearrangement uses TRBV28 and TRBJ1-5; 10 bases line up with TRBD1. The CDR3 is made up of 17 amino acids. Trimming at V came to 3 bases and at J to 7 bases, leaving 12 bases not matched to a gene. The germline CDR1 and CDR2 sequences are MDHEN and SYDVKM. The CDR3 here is CASSFQGQGVVYQPQHF. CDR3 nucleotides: TGTGCCAGCAGTTTCCAAGGACAGGGGGTAGTGTACCAGCCCCAGCATTTT.

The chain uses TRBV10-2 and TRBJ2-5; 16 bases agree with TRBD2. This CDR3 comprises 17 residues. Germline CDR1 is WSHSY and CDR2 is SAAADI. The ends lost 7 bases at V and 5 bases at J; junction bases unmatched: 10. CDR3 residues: CASNSGTSGGVPETQYF. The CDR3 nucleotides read TGCGCCAGCAACTCCGGGACTAGCGGGGGGGTTCCCGAGACCCAGTACTTC.

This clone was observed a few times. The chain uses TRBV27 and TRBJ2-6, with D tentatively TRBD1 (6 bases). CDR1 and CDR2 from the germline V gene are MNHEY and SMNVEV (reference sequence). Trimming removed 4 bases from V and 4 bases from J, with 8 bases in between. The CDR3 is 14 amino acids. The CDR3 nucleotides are TGTGCCAGCAGTTCAGGGGCAGGGGCCAACGTCCTGACTTTC. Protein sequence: CASSSGAGANVLTF.

The CDR3 protein is CASSWGTGYEKLFF. DNA of the CDR3: TGTGCCAGCAGCTGGGGGACAGGGTATGAAAAACTGTTTTTT. V gene TRBV7-9 combines with J gene TRBJ1-4; TRBD1 matches 9 bases. Looked up from germline, CDR1 is SEHNR and CDR2 is FQNEAQ (reference sequence). This CDR3 comprises 14 residues. J gave up 6 bases and V 4 bases, and 3 bases lay outside the gene matches.

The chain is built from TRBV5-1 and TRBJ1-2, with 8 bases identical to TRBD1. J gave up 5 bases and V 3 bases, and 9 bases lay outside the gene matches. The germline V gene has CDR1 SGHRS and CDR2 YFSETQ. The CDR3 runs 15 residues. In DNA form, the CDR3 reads TGCGCCAGCAGCTCGGGGGCAGGGGGCAATTATGGCTACACCTTC. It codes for CASSSGAGGNYGYTF.

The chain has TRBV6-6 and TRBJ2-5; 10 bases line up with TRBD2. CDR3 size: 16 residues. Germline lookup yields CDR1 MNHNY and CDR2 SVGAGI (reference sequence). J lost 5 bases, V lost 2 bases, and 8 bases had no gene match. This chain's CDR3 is CASSYGAGGPSETQYF. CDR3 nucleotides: TGTGCCAGCAGTTACGGAGCGGGAGGGCCTTCGGAGACCCAGTACTTC.